These 7 T cell receptor beta chains share one sample of origin, sequenced in a study of blood T cell repertoires in COVID-19. Profiled with immunoSEQ multiplex PCR; TCRdb holds only in-frame clones, not every one. Altogether 120,000 to 150,000 clones are present, roughly 86% being singletons, with the ten largest covering under 3%. Material for sequencing was peripheral blood. These receptors were collected from a human donor in a cohort sampled during active COVID-19.

V and J are TRBV9 and TRBJ2-1; TRBD1 might be the D (6 bases). The CDR3 is 13 residues long. Per the germline V gene, CDR1 is SGDLS and CDR2 is YYNGEE. V lost 6 bases, J lost 6 bases, and 13 bases lay in between. The CDR3 DNA reads TGTGCCAGCAACCGGGACATCGTCAATGAGCAGTTCTTC. Encoded protein: CASNRDIVNEQFF. Together with reference TRBV9 and TRBJ2-1, the CDR3 gives the full variable domain: DSGVTQTPKHLITATGQRVTLRCSPRSGDLSVYWYQQSLDQGLQFLIQYYNGEERAKGNILERFSAQQFPDLHSELNLSSLELGDSALYFCASNRDIVNEQFFGPGTRLTVL.

The chain recombines TRBV4-3 with TRBJ2-1, with 11 nucleotides matching TRBD2. V lost 5 bases and J lost 9; bases outside the gene matches: 9. Germline assignment: CDR1 LGHNA and CDR2 YSLEER. This CDR3 has 15 amino acids. The CDR3 here is CASSSLAGERGEQFF. DNA of the CDR3: TGCGCCAGCAGCTCACTAGCGGGGGAGCGCGGTGAGCAGTTCTTC.

This clone has just a few counts. V gene TRBV6-2 or TRBV6-3 combines with J gene TRBJ1-5, with D uncertain. Trimming stripped 4 bases from V and 1 base from J, with 8 bases between. CDR1 is MNHEY and CDR2 is SVGEGT in the germline V gene. The CDR3 is made up of 14 amino acids. The CDR3 DNA follows: TGTGCCAGCAGTTCCGCGGGGAGCAATCAGCCCCAGCATTTT. As protein: CASSSAGSNQPQHF.

This sequence joins TRBV5-6 and TRBJ2-1, with D perhaps TRBD2 (5 bases). V lost 0 bases to trimming and J lost 8 bases, with 9 bases between them. This CDR3 is 13 amino acids long. Germline CDR1 reads SGHDT; CDR2 reads YYEEEE. This CDR3 reads CASSLAGMDEQFF. The CDR3 DNA follows: TGTGCCAGCAGCTTGGCGGGAATGGATGAGCAGTTCTTC.

The chain recombines TRBV2 with TRBJ1-5; 9 bases are shared with TRBD1. CDR1 is SNHLY, CDR2 FYNNEI, per germline. J lost 4 bases, V lost 2 bases, and 6 bases had no gene match. The CDR3 spans 16 residues. Here the CDR3 reads CASSELLTGGNQPQHF. In nucleotides, the CDR3 is TGTGCCAGCAGTGAACTCCTGACAGGGGGAAATCAGCCCCAGCATTTT.

The V gene is TRBV9, the J gene TRBJ1-1, with no clear D. Trimming took off 0 bases at V and 1 base at J, with 19 bases between the two ends. This CDR3 region has 18 residues. Germline assignment: CDR1 SGDLS and CDR2 YYNGEE. In DNA, the CDR3 is TGTGCCAGCAGCGTAGCAATGGTCGGGTGGCAGCAGAACACTGAAGCTTTCTTT. Protein: CASSVAMVGWQQNTEAFF.

J is TRBJ2-1 and V is TRBV6-2 or TRBV6-3; 8 bases match TRBD1. Germline values: CDR1 MNHEY, CDR2 SVGEGT. This CDR3 is 16 amino acids long. Losses at the gene ends were 0 bases for V and 1 base for J; bases not matched to a gene: 2. The CDR3 DNA sequence: TGTGCCAGCAGTTACTCGAACAGGGGGTCCTACAATGAGCAGTTCTTC. This codes for CASSYSNRGSYNEQFF.